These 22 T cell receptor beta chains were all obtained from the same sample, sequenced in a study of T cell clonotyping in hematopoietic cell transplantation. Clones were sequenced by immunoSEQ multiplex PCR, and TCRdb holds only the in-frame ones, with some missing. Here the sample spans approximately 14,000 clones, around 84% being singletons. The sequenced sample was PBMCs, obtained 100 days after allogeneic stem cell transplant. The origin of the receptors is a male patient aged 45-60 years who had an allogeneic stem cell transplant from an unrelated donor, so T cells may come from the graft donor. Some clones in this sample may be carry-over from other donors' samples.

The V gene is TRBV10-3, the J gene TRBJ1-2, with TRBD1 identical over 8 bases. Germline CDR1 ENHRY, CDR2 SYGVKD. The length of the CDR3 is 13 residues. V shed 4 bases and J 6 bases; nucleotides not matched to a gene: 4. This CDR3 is CAISVKTGDGYTF. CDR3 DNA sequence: TGTGCCATCAGTGTAAAGACAGGGGATGGCTACACCTTC.

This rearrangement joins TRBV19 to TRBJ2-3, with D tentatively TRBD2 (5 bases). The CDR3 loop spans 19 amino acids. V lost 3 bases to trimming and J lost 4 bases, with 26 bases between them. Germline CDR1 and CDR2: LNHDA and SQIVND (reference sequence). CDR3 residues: CASSIIKLAKDCPADTQYF. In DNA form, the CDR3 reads TGTGCCAGTAGTATCATTAAGCTGGCGAAGGACTGCCCCGCAGATACGCAGTATTTT.

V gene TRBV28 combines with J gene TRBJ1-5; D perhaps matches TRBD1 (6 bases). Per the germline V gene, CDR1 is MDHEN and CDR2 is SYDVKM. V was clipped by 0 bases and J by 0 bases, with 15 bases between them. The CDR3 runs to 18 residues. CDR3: CASSLWGAQANSNQPQHF. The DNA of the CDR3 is TGTGCCAGCAGTTTATGGGGGGCTCAAGCAAATAGCAATCAGCCCCAGCATTTT.

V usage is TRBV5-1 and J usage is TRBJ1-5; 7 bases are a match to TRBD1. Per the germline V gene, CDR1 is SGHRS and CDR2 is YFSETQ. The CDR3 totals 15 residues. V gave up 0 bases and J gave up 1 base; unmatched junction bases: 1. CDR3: CASSLGQGSNQPQHF. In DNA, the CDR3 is TGCGCCAGCAGCTTGGGACAGGGAAGCAATCAGCCCCAGCATTTT.

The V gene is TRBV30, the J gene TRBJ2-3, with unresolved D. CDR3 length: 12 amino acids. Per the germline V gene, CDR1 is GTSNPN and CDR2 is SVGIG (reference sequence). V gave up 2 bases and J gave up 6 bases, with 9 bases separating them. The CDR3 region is CAWSPLEDTQYF. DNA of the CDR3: TGTGCCTGGAGTCCTCTAGAGGATACGCAGTATTTT.

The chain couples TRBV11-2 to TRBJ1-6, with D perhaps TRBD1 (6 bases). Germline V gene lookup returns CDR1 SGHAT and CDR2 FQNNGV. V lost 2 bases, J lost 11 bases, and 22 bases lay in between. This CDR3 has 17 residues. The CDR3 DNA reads TGTGCCAGCAGCTTATTGCTAGGGAGGGGGATTATTCCACCCCTCCACTTT. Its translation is CASSLLLGRGIIPPLHF.

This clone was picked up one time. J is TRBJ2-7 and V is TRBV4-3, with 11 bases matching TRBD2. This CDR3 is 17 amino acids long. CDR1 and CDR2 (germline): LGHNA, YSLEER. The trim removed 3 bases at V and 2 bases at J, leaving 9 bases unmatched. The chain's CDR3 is CASSHIGTSGDAYEQYF. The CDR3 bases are TGCGCCAGCAGCCATATAGGGACTAGCGGTGACGCCTACGAGCAGTACTTC.

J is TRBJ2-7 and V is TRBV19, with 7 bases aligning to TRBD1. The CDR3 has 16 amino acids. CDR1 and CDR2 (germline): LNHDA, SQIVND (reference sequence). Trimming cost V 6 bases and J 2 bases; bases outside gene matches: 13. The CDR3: CASSADWGQTPYEQYF. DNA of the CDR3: TGTGCCAGTAGCGCGGACTGGGGACAGACTCCCTACGAGCAGTACTTC.

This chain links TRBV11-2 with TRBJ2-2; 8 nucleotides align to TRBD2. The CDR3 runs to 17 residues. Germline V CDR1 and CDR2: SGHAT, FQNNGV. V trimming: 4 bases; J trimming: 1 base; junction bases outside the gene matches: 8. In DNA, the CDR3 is TGTGCCAGCAGCTACAAGCAGCGGGAGAGGAACACCGGGGAGCTGTTTTTT. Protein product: CASSYKQRERNTGELFF.

The CDR3 DNA follows: TGTGCCAGCAGTCAGGGGCACCTCTACGAGCAGTACTTC. Its protein is CASSQGHLYEQYF. This chain joins TRBV6-6 and TRBJ2-7; D possibly corresponds to TRBD1 (6 bases). CDR3 length: 13 amino acids. CDR1 is MNHNY, CDR2 SVGAGI, per germline (reference sequence). V gave up 5 bases and J gave up 3 bases, with 11 bases separating them.

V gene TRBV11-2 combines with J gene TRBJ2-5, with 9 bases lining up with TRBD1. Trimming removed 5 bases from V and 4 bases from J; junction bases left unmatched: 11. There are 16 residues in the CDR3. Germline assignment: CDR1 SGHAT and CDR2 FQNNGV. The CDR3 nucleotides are TGTGCCAGCAGCGACCTGGACAGGGGAGGCCGAGAGACCCAGTACTTC. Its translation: CASSDLDRGGRETQYF. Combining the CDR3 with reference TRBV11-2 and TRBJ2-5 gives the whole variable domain EAGVAQSPRYKIIEKRQSVAFWCNPISGHATLYWYQQILGQGPKLLIQFQNNGVVDDSQLPKDRFSAERLKGVDSTLKIQPAKLEDSAVYLCASSDLDRGGRETQYFGPGTRLLVL.

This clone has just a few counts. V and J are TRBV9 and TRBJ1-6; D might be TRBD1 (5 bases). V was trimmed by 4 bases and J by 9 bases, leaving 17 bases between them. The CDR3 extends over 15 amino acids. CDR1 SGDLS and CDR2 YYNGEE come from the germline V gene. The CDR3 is CASSNGQGLSSPLHF. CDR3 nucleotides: TGTGCCAGCAGCAACGGGCAGGGTTTGAGTTCACCCCTCCACTTT.

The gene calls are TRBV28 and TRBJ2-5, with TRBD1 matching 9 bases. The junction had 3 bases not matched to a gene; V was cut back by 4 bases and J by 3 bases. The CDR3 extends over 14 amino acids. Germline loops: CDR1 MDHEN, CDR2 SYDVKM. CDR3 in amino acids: CASSSGQGKETQYF. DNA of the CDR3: TGTGCCAGCAGTTCGGGACAGGGTAAAGAGACCCAGTACTTC.

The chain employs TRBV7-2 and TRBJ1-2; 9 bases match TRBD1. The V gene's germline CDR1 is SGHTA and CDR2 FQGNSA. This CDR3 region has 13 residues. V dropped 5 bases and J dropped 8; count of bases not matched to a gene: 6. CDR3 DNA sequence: TGTGCCAGCAGCCGGCCGGGACAGGGCGGCTACACCTTC. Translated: CASSRPGQGGYTF. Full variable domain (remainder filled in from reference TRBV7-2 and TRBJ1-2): GAGVSQSPSNKVTEKGKDVELRCDPISGHTALYWYRQSLGQGLEFLIYFQGNSAPDKSGLPSDRFSAERTGGSVSTLTIQRTQQEDSAVYLCASSRPGQGGYTFGSGTRLTVV.

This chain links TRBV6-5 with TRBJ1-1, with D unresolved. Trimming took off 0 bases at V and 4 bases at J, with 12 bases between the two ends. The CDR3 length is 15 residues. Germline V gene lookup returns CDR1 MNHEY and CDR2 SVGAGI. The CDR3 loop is CASSYSRLLLTEAFF. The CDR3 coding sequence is TGTGCCAGCAGTTACTCCCGACTGCTACTCACTGAAGCTTTCTTT.

Here the CDR3 DNA reads TGCGCCAGCAGCCCGGAGGGACAGCGGGCTTTCTTT. This translates into CASSPEGQRAFF. The chain employs TRBV5-1 and TRBJ1-1; TRBD1 aligns across 7 bases. Germline assignment: CDR1 SGHRS and CDR2 YFSETQ. With V trimmed by 4 bases and J by 11 bases, 8 bases remained unmatched. CDR3 size: 12 residues. Drawing the rest from reference TRBV5-1 and TRBJ1-1, the complete variable domain is KAGVTQTPRYLIKTRGQQVTLSCSPISGHRSVSWYQQTPGQGLQFLFEYFSETQRNKGNFPGRFSGRQFSNSRSEMNVSTLELGDSALYLCASSPEGQRAFFGQGTRLTVV.

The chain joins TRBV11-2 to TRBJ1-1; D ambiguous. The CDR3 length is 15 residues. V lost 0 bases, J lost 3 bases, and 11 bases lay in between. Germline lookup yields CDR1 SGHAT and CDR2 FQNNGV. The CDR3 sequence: CASSLEPGSDTEAFF. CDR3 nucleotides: TGTGCCAGCAGCTTAGAGCCCGGGAGCGACACTGAAGCTTTCTTT.

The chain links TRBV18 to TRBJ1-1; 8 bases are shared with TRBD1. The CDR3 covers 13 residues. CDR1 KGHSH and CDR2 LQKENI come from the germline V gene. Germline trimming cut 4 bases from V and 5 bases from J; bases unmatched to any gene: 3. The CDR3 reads CASSQDRATEAFF. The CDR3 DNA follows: TGTGCCAGCTCACAGGACAGGGCGACTGAAGCTTTCTTT. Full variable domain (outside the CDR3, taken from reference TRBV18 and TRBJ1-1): NAGVMQNPRHLVRRRGQEARLRCSPMKGHSHVYWYRQLPEEGLKFMVYLQKENIIDESGMPKERFSAEFPKEGPSILRIQQVVRGDSAAYFCASSQDRATEAFFGQGTRLTVV.

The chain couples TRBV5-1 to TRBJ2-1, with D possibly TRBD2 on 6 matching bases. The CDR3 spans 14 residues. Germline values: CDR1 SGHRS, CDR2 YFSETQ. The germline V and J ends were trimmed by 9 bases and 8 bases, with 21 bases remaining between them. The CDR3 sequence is CATHWGDSPDEQFF. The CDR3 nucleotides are TGCGCCACCCATTGGGGGGATTCCCCGGATGAGCAGTTCTTC. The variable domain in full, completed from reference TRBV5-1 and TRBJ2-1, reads KAGVTQTPRYLIKTRGQQVTLSCSPISGHRSVSWYQQTPGQGLQFLFEYFSETQRNKGNFPGRFSGRQFSNSRSEMNVSTLELGDSALYLCATHWGDSPDEQFFGPGTRLTVL.

This CDR3 reads CASSLARNQPQHF. The CDR3, as DNA: TGTGCCAGCAGCTTAGCGCGCAATCAGCCCCAGCATTTT. The rearrangement links TRBV7-2 to TRBJ1-5; D unresolved. Germline V lookup: CDR1 SGHTA, CDR2 FQGNSA. The CDR3 loop spans 13 amino acids. Trimming took 0 bases from V and 2 from J, leaving 2 bases between them.

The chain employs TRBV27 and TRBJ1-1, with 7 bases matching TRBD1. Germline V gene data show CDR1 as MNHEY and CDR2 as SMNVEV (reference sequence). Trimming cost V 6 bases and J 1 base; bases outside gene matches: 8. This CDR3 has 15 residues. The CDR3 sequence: CASRHTGERNTEAFF. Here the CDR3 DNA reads TGTGCCAGCAGGCACACAGGGGAGAGGAACACTGAAGCTTTCTTT.

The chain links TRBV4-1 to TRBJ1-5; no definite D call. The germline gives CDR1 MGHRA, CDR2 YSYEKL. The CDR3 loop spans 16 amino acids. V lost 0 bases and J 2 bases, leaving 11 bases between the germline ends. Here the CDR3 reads CASSQDGGIGNQPQHF. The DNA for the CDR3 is TGCGCCAGCAGCCAAGATGGAGGGATCGGCAATCAGCCCCAGCATTTT.